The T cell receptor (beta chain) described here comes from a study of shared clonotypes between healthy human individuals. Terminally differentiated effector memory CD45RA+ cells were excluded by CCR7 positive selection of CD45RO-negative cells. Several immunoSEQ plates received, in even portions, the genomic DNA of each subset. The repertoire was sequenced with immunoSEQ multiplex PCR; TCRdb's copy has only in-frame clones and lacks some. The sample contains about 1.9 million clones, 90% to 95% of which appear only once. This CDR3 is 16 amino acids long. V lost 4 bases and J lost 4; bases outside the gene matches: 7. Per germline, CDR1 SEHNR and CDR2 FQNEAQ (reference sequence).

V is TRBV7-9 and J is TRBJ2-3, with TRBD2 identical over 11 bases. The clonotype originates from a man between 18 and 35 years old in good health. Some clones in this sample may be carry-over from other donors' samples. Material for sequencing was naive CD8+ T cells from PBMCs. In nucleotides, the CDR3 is TGTGCCAGCAGCTCCCGGGGACTAGCGGCTCCAGATACGCAGTATTTT. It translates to CASSSRGLAAPDTQYF.